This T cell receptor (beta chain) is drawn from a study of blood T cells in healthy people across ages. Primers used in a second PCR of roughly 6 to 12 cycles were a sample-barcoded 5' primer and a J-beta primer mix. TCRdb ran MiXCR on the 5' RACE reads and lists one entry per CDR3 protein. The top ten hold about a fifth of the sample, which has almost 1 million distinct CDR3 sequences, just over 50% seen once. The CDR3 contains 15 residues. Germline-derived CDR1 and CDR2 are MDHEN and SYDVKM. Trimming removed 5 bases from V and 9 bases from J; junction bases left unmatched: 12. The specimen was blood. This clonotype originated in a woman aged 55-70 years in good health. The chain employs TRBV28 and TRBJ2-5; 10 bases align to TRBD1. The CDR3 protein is CASSPRGQGLVAQYF. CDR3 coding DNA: TGTGCCAGCAGTCCTAGGGGACAGGGGTTGGTGGCCCAGTACTTC.